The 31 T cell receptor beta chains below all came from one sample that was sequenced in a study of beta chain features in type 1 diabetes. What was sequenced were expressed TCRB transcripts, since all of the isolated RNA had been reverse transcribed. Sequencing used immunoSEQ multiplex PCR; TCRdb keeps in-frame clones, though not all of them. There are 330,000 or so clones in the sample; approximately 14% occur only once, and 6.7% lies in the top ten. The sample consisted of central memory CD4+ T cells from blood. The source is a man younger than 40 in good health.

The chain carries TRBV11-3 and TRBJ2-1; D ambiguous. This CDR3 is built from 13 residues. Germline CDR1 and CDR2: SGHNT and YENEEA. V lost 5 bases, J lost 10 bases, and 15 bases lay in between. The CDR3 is CASSSRPGGEQFF. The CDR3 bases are TGTGCCAGCAGCAGCAGACCAGGCGGAGAGCAGTTCTTC.

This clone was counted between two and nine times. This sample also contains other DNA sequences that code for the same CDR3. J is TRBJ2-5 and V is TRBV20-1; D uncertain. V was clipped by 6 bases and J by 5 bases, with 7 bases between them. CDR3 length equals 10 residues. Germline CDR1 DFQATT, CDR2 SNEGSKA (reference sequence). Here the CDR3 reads CSARRETQYF. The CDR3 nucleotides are TGCAGTGCCCGAAGGGAGACCCAGTACTTC.

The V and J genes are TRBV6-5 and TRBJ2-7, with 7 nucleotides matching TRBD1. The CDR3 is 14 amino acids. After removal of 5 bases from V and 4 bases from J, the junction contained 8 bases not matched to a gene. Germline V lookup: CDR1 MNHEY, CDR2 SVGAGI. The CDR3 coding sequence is TGTGCCAGCAGTAAACAGGGGCCCAGATACGAGCAGTACTTC. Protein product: CASSKQGPRYEQYF.

CDR3 in DNA: TGTGCCAGCGAACGGGGGGGAAGCACAGATACGCAGTATTTT. This codes for CASERGGSTDTQYF. V gene TRBV18 combines with J gene TRBJ2-3; 8 nucleotides agree with TRBD2. The J segment lost 0 bases and the V segment lost 8 bases, leaving 4 bases of the junction unmatched. The CDR3 length is 14 residues. The germline V gene encodes CDR1 KGHSH and CDR2 LQKENI.

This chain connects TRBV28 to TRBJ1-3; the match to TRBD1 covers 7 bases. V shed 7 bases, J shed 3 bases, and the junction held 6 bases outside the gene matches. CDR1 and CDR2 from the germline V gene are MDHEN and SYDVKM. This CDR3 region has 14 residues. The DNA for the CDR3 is TGTGCCAGCACCCCTACAGGGGTTGGAAACACCATATATTTT. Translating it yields CASTPTGVGNTIYF.

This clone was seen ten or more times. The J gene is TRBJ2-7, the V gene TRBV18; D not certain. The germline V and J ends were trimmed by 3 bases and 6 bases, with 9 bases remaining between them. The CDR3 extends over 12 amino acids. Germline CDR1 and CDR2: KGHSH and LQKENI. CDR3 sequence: CASSPDTGEQYF. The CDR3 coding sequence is TGTGCCAGCTCACCCGACACCGGCGAGCAGTACTTC.

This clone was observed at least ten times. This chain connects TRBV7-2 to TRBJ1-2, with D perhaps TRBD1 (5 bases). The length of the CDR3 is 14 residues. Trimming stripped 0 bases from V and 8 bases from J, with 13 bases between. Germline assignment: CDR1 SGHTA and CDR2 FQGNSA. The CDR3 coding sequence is TGTGCCAGCAGCTTAGCGGGAGTCAGGGTCGGCTACACCTTC. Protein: CASSLAGVRVGYTF.

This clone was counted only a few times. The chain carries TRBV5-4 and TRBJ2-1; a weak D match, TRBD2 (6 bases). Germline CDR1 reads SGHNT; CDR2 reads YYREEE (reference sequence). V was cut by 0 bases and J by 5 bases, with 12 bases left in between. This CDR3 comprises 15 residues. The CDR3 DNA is TGTGCCAGCAGCTTGGTCGGTAGCGGTAACAATGAGCAGTTCTTC. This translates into CASSLVGSGNNEQFF.

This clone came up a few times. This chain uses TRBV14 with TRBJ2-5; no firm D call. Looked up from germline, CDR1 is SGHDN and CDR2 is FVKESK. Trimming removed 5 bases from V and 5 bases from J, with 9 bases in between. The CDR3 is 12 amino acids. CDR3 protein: CASSSSRETQYF. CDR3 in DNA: TGTGCCAGCAGCTCGTCAAGGGAGACCCAGTACTTC.

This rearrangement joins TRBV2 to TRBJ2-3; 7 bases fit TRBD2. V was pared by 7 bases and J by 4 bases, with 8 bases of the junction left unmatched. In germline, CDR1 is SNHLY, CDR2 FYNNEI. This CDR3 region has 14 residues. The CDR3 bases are TGTGCCAGCACCCGGGGGGTATTCGCAGATACGCAGTATTTT. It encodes CASTRGVFADTQYF.

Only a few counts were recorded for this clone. This CDR3 is CASSLGLAGYTDTQYF. The CDR3 DNA sequence: TGTGCCAGCAGCTTAGGACTAGCGGGCTACACAGATACGCAGTATTTT. The rearrangement links TRBV13 to TRBJ2-3; 9 bases align to TRBD2. There are 16 residues in the CDR3. V shed 0 bases, J shed 2 bases, and the junction held 3 bases outside the gene matches. From germline, CDR1 is PRHDT and CDR2 FYEKMQ (reference sequence).

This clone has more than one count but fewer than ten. The CDR3 nucleotides are TGCAGCGTTCTGACAGGGGGCGGGGGTCAGCCCCAGCATTTT. It yields the protein CSVLTGGGGQPQHF. V and J are TRBV29-1 and TRBJ1-5; 10 bases map to TRBD1. J gave up 6 bases and V 5 bases, and 7 bases lay outside the gene matches. This CDR3 has 14 amino acids. Germline V lookup: CDR1 SQVTM, CDR2 ANQGSEA.

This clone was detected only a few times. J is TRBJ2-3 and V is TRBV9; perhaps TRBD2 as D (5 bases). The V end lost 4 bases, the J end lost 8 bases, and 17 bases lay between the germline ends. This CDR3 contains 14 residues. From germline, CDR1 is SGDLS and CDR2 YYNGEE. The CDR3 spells CASSPQSGAGTQYF. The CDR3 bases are TGTGCCAGCAGCCCGCAGTCGGGTGCGGGTACGCAGTATTTT.

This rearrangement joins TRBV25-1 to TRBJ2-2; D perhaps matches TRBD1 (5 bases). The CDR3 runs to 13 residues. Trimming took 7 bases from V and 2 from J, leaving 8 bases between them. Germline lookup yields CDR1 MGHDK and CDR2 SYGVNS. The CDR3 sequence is CASTTVNTGELFF. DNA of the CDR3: TGTGCCAGCACGACAGTCAACACCGGGGAGCTGTTTTTT.

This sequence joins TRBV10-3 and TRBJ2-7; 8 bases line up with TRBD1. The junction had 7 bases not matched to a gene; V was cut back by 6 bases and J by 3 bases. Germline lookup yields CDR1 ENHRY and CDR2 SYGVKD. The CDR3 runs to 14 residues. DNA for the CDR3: TGTGCCATCAGCTCTGGGACAGGCCGCTACGAGCAGTACTTC. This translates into CAISSGTGRYEQYF.

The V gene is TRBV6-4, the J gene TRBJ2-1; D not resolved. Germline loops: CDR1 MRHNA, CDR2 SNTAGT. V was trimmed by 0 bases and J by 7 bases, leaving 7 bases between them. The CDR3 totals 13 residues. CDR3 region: CASSDSGWNEQFF. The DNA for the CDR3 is TGTGCCAGCAGTGACTCGGGTTGGAATGAGCAGTTCTTC.

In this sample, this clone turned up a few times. The CDR3 nucleotides read TGTGCCAGCAGCTTCAGGGACGGAGGAGAGCAGTACGTC. Translated: CASSFRDGGEQYV. J is TRBJ2-7 and V is TRBV7-8; either TRBD1 or TRBD2 may fit D (5 bases each). This CDR3 has 13 amino acids. The germline V and J ends were trimmed by 3 bases and 7 bases, with 13 bases remaining between them. Germline CDR1 reads SGHVS; CDR2 reads FQNEAQ.

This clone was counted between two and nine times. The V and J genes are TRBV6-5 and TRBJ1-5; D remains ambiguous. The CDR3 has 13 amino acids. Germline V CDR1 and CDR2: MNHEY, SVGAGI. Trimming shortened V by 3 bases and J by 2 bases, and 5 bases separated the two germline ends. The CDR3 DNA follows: TGTGCCAGCAGTTATGGGCGCAATCAGCCCCAGCATTTT. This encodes CASSYGRNQPQHF.

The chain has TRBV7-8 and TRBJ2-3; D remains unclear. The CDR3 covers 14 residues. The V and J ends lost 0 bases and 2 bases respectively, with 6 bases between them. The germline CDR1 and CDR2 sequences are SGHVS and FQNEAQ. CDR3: CASSLARPTDTQYF. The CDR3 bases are TGTGCCAGCAGCTTAGCGAGGCCCACAGATACGCAGTATTTT.

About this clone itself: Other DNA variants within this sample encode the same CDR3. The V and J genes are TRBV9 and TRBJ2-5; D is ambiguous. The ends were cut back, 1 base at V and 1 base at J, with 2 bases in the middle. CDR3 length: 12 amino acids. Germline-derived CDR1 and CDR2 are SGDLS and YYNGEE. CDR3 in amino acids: CASSVSQETQYF. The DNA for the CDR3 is TGTGCCAGCAGCGTATCCCAAGAGACCCAGTACTTC. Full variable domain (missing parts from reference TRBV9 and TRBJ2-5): DSGVTQTPKHLITATGQRVTLRCSPRSGDLSVYWYQQSLDQGLQFLIQYYNGEERAKGNILERFSAQQFPDLHSELNLSSLELGDSALYFCASSVSQETQYFGPGTRLLVL.

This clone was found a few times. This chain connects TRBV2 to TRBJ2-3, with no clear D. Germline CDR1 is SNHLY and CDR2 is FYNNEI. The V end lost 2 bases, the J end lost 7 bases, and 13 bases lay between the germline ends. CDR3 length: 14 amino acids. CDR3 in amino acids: CASSEPRPPHTQYF. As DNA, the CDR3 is TGTGCCAGCAGTGAACCTCGACCACCCCATACGCAGTATTTT.

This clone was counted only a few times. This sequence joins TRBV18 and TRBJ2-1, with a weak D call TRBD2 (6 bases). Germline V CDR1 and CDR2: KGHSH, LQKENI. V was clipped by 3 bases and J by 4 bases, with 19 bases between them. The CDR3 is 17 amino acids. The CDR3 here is CASSPRPGAGRYNEQFF. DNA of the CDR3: TGTGCCAGCTCACCCCGCCCCGGGGCGGGGAGGTACAATGAGCAGTTCTTC.

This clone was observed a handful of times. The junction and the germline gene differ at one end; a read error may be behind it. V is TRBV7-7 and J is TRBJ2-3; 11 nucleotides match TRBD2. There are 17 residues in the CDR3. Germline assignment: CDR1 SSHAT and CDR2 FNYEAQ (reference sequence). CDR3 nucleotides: TGCGCCAGCAGCCTATCCGGGACTAGCGGACCGGGGGAGGCGCAGTATTTT. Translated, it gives CASSLSGTSGPGEAQYF.

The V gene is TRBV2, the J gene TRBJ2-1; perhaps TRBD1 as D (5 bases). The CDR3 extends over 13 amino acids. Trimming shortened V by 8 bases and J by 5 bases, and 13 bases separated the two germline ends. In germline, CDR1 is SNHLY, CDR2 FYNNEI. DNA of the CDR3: TGTGCCAGCCTGGGGCAGGGTAACAATGAGCAGTTCTTC. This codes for CASLGQGNNEQFF.

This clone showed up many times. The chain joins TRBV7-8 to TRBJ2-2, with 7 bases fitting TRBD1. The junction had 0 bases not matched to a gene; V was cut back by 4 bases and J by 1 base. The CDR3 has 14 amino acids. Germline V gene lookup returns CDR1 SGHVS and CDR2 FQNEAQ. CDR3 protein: CASSWTGNTGELFF. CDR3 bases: TGTGCCAGCAGCTGGACAGGGAACACCGGGGAGCTGTTTTTT. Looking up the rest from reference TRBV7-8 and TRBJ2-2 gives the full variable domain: GAGVSQSPRYKVAKRGQDVALRCDPISGHVSLFWYQQALGQGPEFLTYFQNEAQLDKSGLPSDRFFAERPEGSVSTLKIQRTQQEDSAVYLCASSWTGNTGELFFGEGSRLTVL.

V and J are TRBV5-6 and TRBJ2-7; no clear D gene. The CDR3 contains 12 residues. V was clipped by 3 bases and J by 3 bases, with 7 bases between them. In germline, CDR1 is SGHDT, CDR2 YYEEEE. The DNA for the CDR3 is TGTGCCAGCAGCTCGGTTCACTACGAGCAGTACTTC. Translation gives CASSSVHYEQYF.

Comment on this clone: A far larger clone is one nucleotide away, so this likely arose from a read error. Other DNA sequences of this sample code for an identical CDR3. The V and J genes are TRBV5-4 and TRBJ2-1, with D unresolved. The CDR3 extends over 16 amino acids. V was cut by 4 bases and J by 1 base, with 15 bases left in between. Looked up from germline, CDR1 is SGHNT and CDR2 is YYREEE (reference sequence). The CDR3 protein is CASSQEVTISYNEQFF. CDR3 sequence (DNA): TGTGCCAGCAGCCAAGAGGTAACAATATCCTACAATGAGCAGTTCTTC.

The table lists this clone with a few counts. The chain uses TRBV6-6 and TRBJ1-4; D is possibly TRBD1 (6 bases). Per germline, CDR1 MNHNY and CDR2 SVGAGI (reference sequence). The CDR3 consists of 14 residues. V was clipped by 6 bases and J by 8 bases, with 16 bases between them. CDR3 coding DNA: TGTGCCAGCAGACCGGGACATCTCCTCGAAAAACTGTTTTTT. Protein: CASRPGHLLEKLFF.

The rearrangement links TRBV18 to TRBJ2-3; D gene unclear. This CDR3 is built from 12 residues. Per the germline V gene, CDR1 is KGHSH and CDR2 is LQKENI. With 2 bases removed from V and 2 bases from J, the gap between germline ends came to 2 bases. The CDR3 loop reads CASSPFTDTQYF. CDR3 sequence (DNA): TGTGCCAGCTCACCATTCACAGATACGCAGTATTTT. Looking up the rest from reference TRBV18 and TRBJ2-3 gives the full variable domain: NAGVMQNPRHLVRRRGQEARLRCSPMKGHSHVYWYRQLPEEGLKFMVYLQKENIIDESGMPKERFSAEFPKEGPSILRIQQVVRGDSAAYFCASSPFTDTQYFGPGTRLTVL.

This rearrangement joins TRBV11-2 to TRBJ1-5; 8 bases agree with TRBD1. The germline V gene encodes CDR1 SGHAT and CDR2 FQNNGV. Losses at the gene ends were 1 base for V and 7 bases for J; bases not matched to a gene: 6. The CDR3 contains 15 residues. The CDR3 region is CASSLVSGGQQPQHF. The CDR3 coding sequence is TGTGCCAGCAGCTTAGTTTCAGGGGGCCAACAGCCCCAGCATTTT.

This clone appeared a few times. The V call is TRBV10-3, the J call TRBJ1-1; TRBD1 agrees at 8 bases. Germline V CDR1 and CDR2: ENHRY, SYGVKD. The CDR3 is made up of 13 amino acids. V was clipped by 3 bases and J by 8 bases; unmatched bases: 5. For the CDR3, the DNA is TGTGCCATCAGTGAACTTGACAGGGGAGAAGCTTTCTTT. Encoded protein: CAISELDRGEAFF.